The clone carrying this TCR beta chain was found many times. Its antigen is not identified. The V gene end was trimmed by 0 bases and the J gene end by 3 bases; junction bases not matched to a gene: 0. Germline lookup yields CDR1 DFQATT and CDR2 SNEGSKA (reference sequence). The length of the CDR3 is 13 residues. The data were taken from a study of CD8+CD57+ T cells in acquired aplastic anemia. Whole-study findings and limits: Researchers reported that CD8+ Simpson's diversity was not significantly different in patients versus controls.

Patients selected for sequencing had displayed CD8+CD57+ cell expansion by flow cytometry. Investigators profiled TCR beta VDJ and CDR3 from genomic DNA template. TCRdb redid the calling of the reads with MiXCR, one entry per CDR3 protein. The sample includes some 180,000 distinct CDR3 sequences, 63% seen only once; the top ten take 42%. The receptor's source is a human donor with aplastic anemia. The material sequenced was sorted CD4+, CD8+, or CD8+CD57+ T cells (not recorded which) from PBMCs. This chain links TRBV20-1 with TRBJ1-2; 8 nucleotides align to TRBD1. The CDR3 sequence: CSARETGDYGYTF. In DNA form, the CDR3 reads TGCAGTGCTAGAGAGACAGGGGACTATGGCTACACCTTC.